This T cell receptor beta chain is drawn from a study of liver allograft versus peripheral blood T cells. About the study: In transplanted livers, T cell receptor repertoires were compared with those found in the recipients' peripheral blood.

TCRdb re-analysed the reads in MiXCR, keeping a single row per CDR3 protein. The data contain around 10,000 distinct CDR3 sequences, approximately 18% of them singletons. The CDR3 extends over 16 amino acids. The junction had 8 bases not matched to a gene; V was cut back by 6 bases and J by 0 bases. Per germline, CDR1 MNHEY and CDR2 SVGAGI. This clonotype showed up just a few times. The target antigen is unknown. Findings and caveats of the study: It was reported that the T cell receptor repertoires found inside liver allografts differed from those that were detected in peripheral blood.

The chain employs TRBV6-5 and TRBJ2-4, with 7 bases matching TRBD1. The TCR comes from a human patient who had a liver transplant. Some T cells may possibly be graft donor cells. The CDR3 DNA follows: TGTGCCAGCAGCCGACAGGGCGAGGGAGCCAAAAACATTCAGTACTTC. The encoded protein is CASSRQGEGAKNIQYF.